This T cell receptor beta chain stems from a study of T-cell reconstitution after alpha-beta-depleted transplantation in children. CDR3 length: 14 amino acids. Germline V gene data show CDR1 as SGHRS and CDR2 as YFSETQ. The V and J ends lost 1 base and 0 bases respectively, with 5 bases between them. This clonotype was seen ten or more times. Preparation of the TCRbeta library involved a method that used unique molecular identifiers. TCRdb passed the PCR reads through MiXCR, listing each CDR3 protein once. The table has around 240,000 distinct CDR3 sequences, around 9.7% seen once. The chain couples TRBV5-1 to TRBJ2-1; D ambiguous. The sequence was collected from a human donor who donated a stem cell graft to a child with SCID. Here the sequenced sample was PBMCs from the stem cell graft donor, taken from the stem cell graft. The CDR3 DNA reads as TGCGCCAGCAGCTTGAGCCCCTCCTACAATGAGCAGTTCTTC. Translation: CASSLSPSYNEQFF.